Ten or more counts support the clone carrying this T cell receptor beta chain. Via MiXCR, TCRdb re-called the RT-PCR reads, giving one row per CDR3 protein. This sample has under 200,000 distinct CDR3 sequences, with more than 20% found just once. The data derive from a study of patients and donors after allogeneic stem cell transplantation. The CDR3 consists of 17 residues. Germline values: CDR1 DFQATT, CDR2 SNEGSKA (reference sequence). With 5 bases clipped from V and 2 bases from J, the junction kept 15 bases outside the gene matches. Input material: blood, either unsorted or a sorted T cell fraction (not recorded which). The source of this sequence is a human donor who was either an allogeneic HSCT recipient or a stem cell or donor lymphocyte infusion donor (not recorded which). It is not recorded whose cells these are; they may come from a transplant donor. The chain couples TRBV20-1 to TRBJ2-1; TRBD2 matches at 7 bases. CDR3 amino acids: CSAHGEGRSGTYNEQFF. Written as DNA, the CDR3 is TGCAGTGCTCATGGGGAGGGGAGGAGCGGAACCTACAATGAGCAGTTCTTC.